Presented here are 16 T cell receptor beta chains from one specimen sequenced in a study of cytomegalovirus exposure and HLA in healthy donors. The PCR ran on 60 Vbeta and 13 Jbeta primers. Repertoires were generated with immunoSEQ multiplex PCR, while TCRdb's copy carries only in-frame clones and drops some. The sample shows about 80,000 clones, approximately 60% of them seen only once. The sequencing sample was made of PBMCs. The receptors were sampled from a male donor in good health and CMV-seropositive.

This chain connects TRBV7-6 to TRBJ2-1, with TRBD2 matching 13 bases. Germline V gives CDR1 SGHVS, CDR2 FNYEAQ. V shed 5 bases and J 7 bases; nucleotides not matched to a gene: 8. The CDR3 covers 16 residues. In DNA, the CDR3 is TGTGCCAGCAGCCGAAACCCGGGACTAGCGGGGAATGAGCAGTTCTTC. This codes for CASSRNPGLAGNEQFF.

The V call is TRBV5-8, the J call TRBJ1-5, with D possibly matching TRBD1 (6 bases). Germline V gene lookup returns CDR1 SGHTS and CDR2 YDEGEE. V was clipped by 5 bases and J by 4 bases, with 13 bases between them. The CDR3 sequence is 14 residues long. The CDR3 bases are TGTGCCAGCAGACTTGGACAGATTAATCAGCCCCAGCATTTT. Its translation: CASRLGQINQPQHF.

In DNA, the CDR3 is TGTGCCAGTAGGAACTTGGACAGGGGCACTGAAGCTTTCTTT. Translation gives CASRNLDRGTEAFF. The chain has TRBV19 and TRBJ1-1; TRBD1 agrees at 9 bases. This CDR3 has 14 amino acids. Trimming took 6 bases from V and 4 from J; bases not matched to a gene: 6. From germline, CDR1 is LNHDA and CDR2 SQIVND (reference sequence).

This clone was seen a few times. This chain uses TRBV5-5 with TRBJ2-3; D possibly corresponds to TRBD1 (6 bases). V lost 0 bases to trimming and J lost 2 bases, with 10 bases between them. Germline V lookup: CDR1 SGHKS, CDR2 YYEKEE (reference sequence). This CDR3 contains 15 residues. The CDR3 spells CASSLAGQNTDTQYF. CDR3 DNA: TGTGCCAGCAGCTTGGCAGGACAGAACACAGATACGCAGTATTTT.

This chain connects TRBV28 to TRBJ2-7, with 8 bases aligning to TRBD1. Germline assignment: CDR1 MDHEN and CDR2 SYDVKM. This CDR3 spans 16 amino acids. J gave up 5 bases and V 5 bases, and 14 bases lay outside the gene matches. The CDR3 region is CASSPFPGQVMDEQYF. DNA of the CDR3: TGTGCCAGCAGTCCATTTCCGGGACAGGTAATGGACGAGCAGTACTTC.

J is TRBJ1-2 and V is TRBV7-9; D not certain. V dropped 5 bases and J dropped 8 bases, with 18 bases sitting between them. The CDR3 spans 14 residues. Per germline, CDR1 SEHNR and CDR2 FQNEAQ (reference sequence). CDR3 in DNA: TGTGCCAGCAGCCCGCCGGGAGGAGGAGGCGGCTACACCTTC. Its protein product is CASSPPGGGGGYTF.

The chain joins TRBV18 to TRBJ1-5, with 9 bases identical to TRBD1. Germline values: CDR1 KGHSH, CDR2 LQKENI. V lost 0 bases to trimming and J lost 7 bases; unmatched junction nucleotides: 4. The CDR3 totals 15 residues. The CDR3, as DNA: TGTGCCAGCTCACCACCGGGACAGGGAGGCCAGCCCCAGCATTTT. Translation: CASSPPGQGGQPQHF.

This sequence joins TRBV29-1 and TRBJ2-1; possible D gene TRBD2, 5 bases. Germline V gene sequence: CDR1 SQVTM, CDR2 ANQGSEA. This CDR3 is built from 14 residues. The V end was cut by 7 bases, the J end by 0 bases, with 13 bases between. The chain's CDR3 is CSGGSASSYNEQFF. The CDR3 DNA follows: TGCAGCGGAGGGTCCGCGAGCTCCTACAATGAGCAGTTCTTC.

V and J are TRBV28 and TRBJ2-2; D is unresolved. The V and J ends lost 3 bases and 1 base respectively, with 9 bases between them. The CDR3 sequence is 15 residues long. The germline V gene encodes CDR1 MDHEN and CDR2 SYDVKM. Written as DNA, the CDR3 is TGTGCCAGCAGTTTGTTGGCCGTGAACACCGGGGAGCTGTTTTTT. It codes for CASSLLAVNTGELFF.

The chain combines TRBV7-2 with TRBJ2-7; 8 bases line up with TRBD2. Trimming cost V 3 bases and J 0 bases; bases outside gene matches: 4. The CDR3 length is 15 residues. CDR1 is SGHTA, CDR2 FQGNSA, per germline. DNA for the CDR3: TGTGCCAGCAGCTTCCGTAGCGGGAACTCCTACGAGCAGTACTTC. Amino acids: CASSFRSGNSYEQYF.

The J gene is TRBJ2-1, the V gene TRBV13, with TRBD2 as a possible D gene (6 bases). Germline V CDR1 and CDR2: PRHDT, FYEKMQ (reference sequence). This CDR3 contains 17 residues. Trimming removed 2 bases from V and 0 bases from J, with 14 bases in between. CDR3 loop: CASSLWKAGSSYNEQFF. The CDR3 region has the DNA TGTGCCAGCAGCTTATGGAAGGCGGGGAGCTCCTACAATGAGCAGTTCTTC.

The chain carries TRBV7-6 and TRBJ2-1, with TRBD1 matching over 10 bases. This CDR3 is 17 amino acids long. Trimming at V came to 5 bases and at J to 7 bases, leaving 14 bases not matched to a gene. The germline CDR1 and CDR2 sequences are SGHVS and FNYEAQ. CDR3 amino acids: CASSPGGEGQGRNEQFF. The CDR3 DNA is TGTGCCAGCAGCCCTGGCGGGGAGGGACAGGGGAGAAATGAGCAGTTCTTC.

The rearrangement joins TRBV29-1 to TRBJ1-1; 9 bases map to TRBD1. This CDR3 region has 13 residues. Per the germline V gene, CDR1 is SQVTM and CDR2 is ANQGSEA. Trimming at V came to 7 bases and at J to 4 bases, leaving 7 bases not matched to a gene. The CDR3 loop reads CSGDRGASTEAFF. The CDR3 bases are TGCAGCGGAGACAGGGGGGCAAGCACTGAAGCTTTCTTT.

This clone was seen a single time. CDR3 nucleotide sequence: TGTGCCAGCAGCTACAACGGGGTTGAAGCTTTCTTT. Residues: CASSYNGVEAFF. The chain carries TRBV7-9 and TRBJ1-1; no clear D gene. In germline, CDR1 is SEHNR, CDR2 FQNEAQ (reference sequence). Trimming took off 4 bases at V and 7 bases at J, with 10 bases between the two ends. This CDR3 is 12 amino acids long.

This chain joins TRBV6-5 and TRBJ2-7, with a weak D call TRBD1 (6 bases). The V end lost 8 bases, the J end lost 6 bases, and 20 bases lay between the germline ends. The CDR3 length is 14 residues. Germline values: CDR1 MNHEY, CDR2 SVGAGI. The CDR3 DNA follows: TGTGCCAGCCCCGAGGAGAGGGAACAGGGCGAGCAGTACTTC. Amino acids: CASPEEREQGEQYF.

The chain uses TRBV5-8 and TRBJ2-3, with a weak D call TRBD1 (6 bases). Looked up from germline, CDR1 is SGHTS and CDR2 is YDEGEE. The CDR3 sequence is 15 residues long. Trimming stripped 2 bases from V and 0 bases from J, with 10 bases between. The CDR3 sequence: CASSLGTISTDTQYF. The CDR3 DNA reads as TGTGCCAGCAGCTTAGGGACAATTAGCACAGATACGCAGTATTTT.